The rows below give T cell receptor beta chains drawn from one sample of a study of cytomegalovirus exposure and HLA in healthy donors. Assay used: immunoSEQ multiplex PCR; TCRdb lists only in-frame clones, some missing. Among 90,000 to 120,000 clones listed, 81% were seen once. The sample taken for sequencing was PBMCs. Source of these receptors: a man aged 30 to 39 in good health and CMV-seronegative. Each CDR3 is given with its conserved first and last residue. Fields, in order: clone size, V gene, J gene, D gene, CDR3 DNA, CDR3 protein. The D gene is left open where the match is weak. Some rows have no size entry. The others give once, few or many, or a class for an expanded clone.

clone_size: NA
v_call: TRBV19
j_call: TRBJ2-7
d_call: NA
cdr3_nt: TGTGCCAGTAGTACCAGCTCGACAGTGAACGAGCAGTACTTC
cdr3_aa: CASSTSSTVNEQYF

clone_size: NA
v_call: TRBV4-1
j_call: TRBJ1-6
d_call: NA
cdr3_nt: TGCGCCAGCAGTCCGGAGAGAAGCTCCTATAATTCACCCCTCCACTTT
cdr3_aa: CASSPERSSYNSPLHF

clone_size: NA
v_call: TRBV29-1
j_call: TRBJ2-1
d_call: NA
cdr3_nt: TGCAGCGTTGAAGACGTTTCCGGGACCTACAATGAGCAGTTCTTC
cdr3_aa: CSVEDVSGTYNEQFF

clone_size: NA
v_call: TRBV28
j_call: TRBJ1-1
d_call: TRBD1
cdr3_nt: TGTGCCAGCAGTTACGGCGGAGAACAGGGGAGCACTGAAGCTTTCTTT
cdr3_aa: CASSYGGEQGSTEAFF

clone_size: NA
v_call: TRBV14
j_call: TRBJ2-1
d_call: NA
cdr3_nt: TGTGCCAGCAGCCTAACACATGAGCAGTTCTTC
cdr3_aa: CASSLTHEQFF

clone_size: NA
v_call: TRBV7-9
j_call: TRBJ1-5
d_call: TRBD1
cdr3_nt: TGTGCCAGCAGCTTAAGTCAACAGGGGCAGCCCCAGCATTTT
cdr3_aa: CASSLSQQGQPQHF

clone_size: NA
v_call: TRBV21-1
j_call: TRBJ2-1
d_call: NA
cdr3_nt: TGTGCCAGCAGCCAGACACTAGCGGGACTCTCCTACAATGAGCAGTTCTTC
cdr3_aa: CASSQTLAGLSYNEQFF

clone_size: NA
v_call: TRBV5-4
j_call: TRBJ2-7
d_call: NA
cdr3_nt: TGTGCCAGCAGCTTACAGGGGGGGAACTACGAGCAGTACTTC
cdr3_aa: CASSLQGGNYEQYF

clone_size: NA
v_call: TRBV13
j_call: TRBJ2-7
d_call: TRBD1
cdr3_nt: TGTGCCAGCAGCGGGGGGCATAGGACAGGGGGCACTAACTCTAACTACGAGCAGTACTTC
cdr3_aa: CASSGGHRTGGTNSNYEQYF

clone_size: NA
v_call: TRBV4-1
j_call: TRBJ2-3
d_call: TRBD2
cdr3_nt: TGCGCCAGCAGCCTGTCGGGCGGGGGGGGTACAGATACGCAGTATTTT
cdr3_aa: CASSLSGGGGTDTQYF

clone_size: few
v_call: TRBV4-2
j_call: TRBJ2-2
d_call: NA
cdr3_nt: TGTGCCAGCAGCCAAGAACGAGACTCTATGACCGGGGAGCTGTTTTTT
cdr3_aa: CASSQERDSMTGELFF

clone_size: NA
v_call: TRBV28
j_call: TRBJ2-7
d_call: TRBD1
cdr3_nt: TGTGCCAGCACCCGACCGAGGGGGCCCTACGAGCAGTACTTC
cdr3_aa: CASTRPRGPYEQYF

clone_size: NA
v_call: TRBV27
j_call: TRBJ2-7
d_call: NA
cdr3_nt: TGTGCCAGCAGTTTATCGGGGGGACACGAGCAGTACTTC
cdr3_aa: CASSLSGGHEQYF

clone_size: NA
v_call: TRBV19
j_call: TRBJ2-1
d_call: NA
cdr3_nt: TGTGCCAGTTCGGGAACAGGGTCCCATGAGCAGTTCTTC
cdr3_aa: CASSGTGSHEQFF

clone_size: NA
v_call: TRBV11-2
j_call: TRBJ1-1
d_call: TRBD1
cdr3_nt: TGTGCCAGCAGCTCGTTGACAGGGATAGGTGCGGGCACTGAAGCTTTCTTT
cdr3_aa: CASSSLTGIGAGTEAFF

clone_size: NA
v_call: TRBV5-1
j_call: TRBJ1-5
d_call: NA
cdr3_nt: TGCGCCAGCAGCTTGGCCGGAGGGGAGAATCAGCCCCAGCATTTT
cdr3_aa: CASSLAGGENQPQHF

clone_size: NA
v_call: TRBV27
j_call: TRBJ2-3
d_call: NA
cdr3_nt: TGTGCCAGCAGTTCTGCACTCAGCACAGATACGCAGTATTTT
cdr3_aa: CASSSALSTDTQYF

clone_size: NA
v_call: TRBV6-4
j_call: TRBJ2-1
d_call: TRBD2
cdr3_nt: TGTGCCAGCAGGCGTAGCGGGGGGGACTACAATGAGCAGTTCTTC
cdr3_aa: CASRRSGGDYNEQFF

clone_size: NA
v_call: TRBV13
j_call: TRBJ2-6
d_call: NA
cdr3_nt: TGTGCCAGCAGCTTAGGGCGGCAGGGGCCTCGTGGGGCCAACGTCCTGACTTTC
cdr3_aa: CASSLGRQGPRGANVLTF

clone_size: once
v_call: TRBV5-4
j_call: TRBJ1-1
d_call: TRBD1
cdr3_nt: TGTGCCAGCAGCCGTAAACAGGGGGCCGAAGCTTTCTTT
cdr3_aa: CASSRKQGAEAFF

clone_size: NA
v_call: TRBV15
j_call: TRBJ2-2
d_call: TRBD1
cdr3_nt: TGTGCCACCAGCAGAGGACAGGGGTGGACCGGGGAGCTGTTTTTT
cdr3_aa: CATSRGQGWTGELFF

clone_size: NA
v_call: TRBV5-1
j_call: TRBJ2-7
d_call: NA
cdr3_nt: TGCGCCAGCATGCAAGATACCAGCTCCTACGAGCAGTACTTC
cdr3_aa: CASMQDTSSYEQYF

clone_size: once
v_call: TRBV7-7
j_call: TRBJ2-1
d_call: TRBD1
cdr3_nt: TGTGCTAGCAGCGCCAAGGGGGCTGGGGATGAGCAGTTCTTC
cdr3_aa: CASSAKGAGDEQFF

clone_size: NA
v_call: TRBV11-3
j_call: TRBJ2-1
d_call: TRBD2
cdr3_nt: TGTGCCAGCAGCCCTCTCCCGGGAGGGCCCCGGGAGCAGTTCTTC
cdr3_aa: CASSPLPGGPREQFF

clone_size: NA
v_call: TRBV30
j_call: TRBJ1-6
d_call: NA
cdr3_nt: TGTGCCGCGGGACTCTACAATTCACCCCTCCACTTT
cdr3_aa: CAAGLYNSPLHF

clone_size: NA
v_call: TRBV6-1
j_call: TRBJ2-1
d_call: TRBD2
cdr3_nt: TGTGCCAGCAGTGAAGCGCTTCCTGGGAGGGGAGGCTCCTACAATGAGCAGTTCTTC
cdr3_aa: CASSEALPGRGGSYNEQFF

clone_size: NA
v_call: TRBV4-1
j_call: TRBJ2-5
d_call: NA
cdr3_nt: TGCGCCAGCAGCCCACTGGGAGAAGAAGAGACCCAGTACTTC
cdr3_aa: CASSPLGEEETQYF

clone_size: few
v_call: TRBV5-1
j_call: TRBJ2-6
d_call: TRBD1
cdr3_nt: TGCGCCAGCAGCCCGCGGGACAGGAGAGAATCTGGGGCCAACGTCCTGACTTTC
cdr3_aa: CASSPRDRRESGANVLTF

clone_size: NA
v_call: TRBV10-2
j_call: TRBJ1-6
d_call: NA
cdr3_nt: TGCGCCAGCAGTGGGGAATTTGGACAGAGGAATTCACCCTTCCACTTT
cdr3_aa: CASSGEFGQRNSPFHF

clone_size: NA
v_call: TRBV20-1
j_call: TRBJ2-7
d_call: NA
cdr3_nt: TGCAGTGCTAATAAGGGGTACGAGCAGTACTTC
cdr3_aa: CSANKGYEQYF

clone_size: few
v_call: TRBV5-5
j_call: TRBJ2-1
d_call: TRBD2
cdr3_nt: TGTGCCAGCAAACTAGCGGGAGGTGAGCAGTTCTTC
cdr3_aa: CASKLAGGEQFF

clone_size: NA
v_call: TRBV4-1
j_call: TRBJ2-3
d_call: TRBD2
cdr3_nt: TGCGCCAGCAGCCAAGTTCCGGCGGGAGGGCGTGCAGATACGCAGTATTTT
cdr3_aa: CASSQVPAGGRADTQYF

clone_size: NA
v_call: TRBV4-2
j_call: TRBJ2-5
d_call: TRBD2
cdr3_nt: TGTGCCAGCAGCCAGATGGGGATAGCGGGAGGGAGGTCAGAGACCCAGTACTTC
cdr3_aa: CASSQMGIAGGRSETQYF

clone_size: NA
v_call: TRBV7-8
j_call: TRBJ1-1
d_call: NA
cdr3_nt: TGTGCCAGCAGCCCCTTTAACACTGAAGCTTTCTTT
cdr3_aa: CASSPFNTEAFF

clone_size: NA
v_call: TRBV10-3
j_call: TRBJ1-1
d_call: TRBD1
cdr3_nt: TGTGCCATCAGTGAGGCGGGACAGGGGGTCATGAACACTGAAGCTTTCTTT
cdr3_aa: CAISEAGQGVMNTEAFF

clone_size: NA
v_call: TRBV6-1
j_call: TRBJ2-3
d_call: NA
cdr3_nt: TGTGCCTCCGAGCCAGGTCCCAGCACAGATACGCAGTATTTT
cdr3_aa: CASEPGPSTDTQYF

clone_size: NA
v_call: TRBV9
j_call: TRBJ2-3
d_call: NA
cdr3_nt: TGTGCCAGCAGCGCCGACTCTGGGTTGACAGATACGCAGTATTTT
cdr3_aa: CASSADSGLTDTQYF

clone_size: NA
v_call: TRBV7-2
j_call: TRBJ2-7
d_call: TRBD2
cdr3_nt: TGTGCCAGCGGGGGACTAGCGCCGACCTACGAGCAGTACTTC
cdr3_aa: CASGGLAPTYEQYF

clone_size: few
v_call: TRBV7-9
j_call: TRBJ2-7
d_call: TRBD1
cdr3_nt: TGTGCCAGCAGCCCCCAGACAGGGGTCTACGAGCAGTACTTC
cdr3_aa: CASSPQTGVYEQYF

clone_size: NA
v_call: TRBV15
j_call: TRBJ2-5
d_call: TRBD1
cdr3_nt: TGTGCCACAGGACAGGGGGTGGGGGAGACCCAGTACTTC
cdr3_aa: CATGQGVGETQYF

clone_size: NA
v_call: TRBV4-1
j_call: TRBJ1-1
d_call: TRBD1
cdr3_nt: TGCGCCAGCAGCCATGCGACAGGGGGCCCTCCTGAAGCTTTCTTT
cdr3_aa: CASSHATGGPPEAFF

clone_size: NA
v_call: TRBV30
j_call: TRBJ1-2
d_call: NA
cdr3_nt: TGTGCCTGGAGTGTACGGCAGCGACATGGCTACACCTTC
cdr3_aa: CAWSVRQRHGYTF

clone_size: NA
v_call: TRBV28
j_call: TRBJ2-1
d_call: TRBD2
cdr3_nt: TGTGCCAGCAGTAGGGGCGGGGGGACCTACAATGAGCAGTTCTTC
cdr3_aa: CASSRGGGTYNEQFF